This T cell receptor beta chain was sequenced during a study of blood T cell repertoires in COVID-19 (dated by TCRdb to between 2020 and 2021). The study in broad terms: Collaborator samples came from the United States, Italy and Spain and covered acute and convalescent phases of COVID-19. The material from the prospective study consisted of cDNA or gDNA derived from T cells, B-cell-depleted T cells, or PBMCs. A freely available public database, intended as a resource for researchers studying the immune response to SARS-CoV-2, is where the repertoires were released. Deeply sampled blood TCRbeta repertoires from subjects exposed to, actively infected with, or recovered from COVID-19 were included in the dataset. Samples were obtained from the ongoing ImmuneRACE study (first 160 participants) and from over a thousand subjects provided by 6 global collaborators. The sample metadata nearly always contained a de-identified subject ID, COVID-19 status, age in years and sex. Where available, HLA class I and class II types were taken from metadata supplied by the sample provider and were not determined by assay-based typing. Study-wide conclusions, independent of this receptor: Clinical and demographic metadata were provided uncurated, with the amount varying by source and participant.

The CDR3 measures 13 amino acids from cysteine to phenylalanine. Only CDR3 DNA remains: 39 bases, in frame from the first base. The germline ends are 8 bases apart after V is trimmed by 3 bases and J by 4 bases. The CDR1 and CDR2 encoded by the germline V gene are SGDLS and YYNGEE. Participants in the prospective study were aged 18 to 89 years, lived in some 24 United States geographic areas, and enrolled through a virtual design. In the prospective study, participants were assigned to cohorts based on the clinical history participants reported in a screening survey and a study questionnaire. For ImmuneRACE Cohort 3, a participant was defined as recovered based on two consecutive negative NP/OP PCR tests, clearance by a healthcare professional, or resolution of symptoms. In the prospective study, whole blood, serum and a nasopharyngeal or oropharyngeal swab were collected from each participant by mobile phlebotomists. Prospective study participants could optionally give additional blood draws and questionnaires over an approximately 2-month period. Prospective study blood samples were shipped either frozen or at room temperature before DNA extraction.

With regard to this clone: Which antigen it targets is not known. No base quality values were provided; no much bigger clone lies one nucleotide off.

TCRbeta CDR3 regions were amplified from genomic DNA using the immunoSEQ Assay, a bias-controlled multiplex PCR. Turning to the authors' computational methods: Nucleated cell counts per sample were estimated from amplification of reference gene primers within the assay. To quantify the absolute abundance of each unique TCRbeta CDR3 rearrangement, sequence reads were collapsed and filtered. For each sample, productive Simpson clonality was calculated by taking the square root of Simpson's diversity index across productive rearrangements. TCRdb limited this immuneACCESS table to in-frame rearrangements with V and J called. A share of clones is missing; checked studies link under half to unresolved V genes, and the rest is unexplained. Clone size and V and J calls were adopted from that table, with D and trimming inferred from the DNA. This sample is represented by 300,000 to 450,000 clones; around 87% of them were singletons. Of the sample, roughly 1% falls within the top ten clones.

The origin of this receptor is a man aged 18 to 30 who had recovered from COVID-19. Source material: PBMCs or T cells enriched from blood (not recorded which). The receptor chain draws on TRBV9 and TRBJ1-5, with the D gene not confidently named. The CDR3 in this case is CASSDGENQPQHF. The DNA reads as follows: TGTGCCAGCAGCGACGGGGAAAATCAGCCCCAGCATTTT.